Sequencing of this T cell receptor beta chain was carried out in a study of blood T cell repertoires in COVID-19. Seattle cases were enrolled at active infection and followed longitudinally. In its sample, this clone was seen a few times. CDR3 length: 14 amino acids. V dropped 0 bases and J dropped 14; count of bases not matched to a gene: 10. The germline CDR1 and CDR2 sequences are SGDLS and YYNGEE. TCRdb keeps only in-frame clones here, not all; method: immunoSEQ multiplex PCR. The table records 85,000 to 130,000 clones, around 80% of them present only once. Sequencing was performed on peripheral blood. The V gene is TRBV9, the J gene TRBJ1-5; TRBD1 matches 8 bases. This TCR was recovered from a man at least 80 years old with COVID-19, enrolled during active disease. CDR3 coding DNA: TGTGCCAGCAGCGTAGAGGGGACAGGAACTCTAAAGCATTTT. This translates into CASSVEGTGTLKHF.